The clone carrying this TCR beta chain was counted only a few times. Germline-derived CDR1 and CDR2 are SGHNT and YYREEE (reference sequence). This CDR3 is 15 amino acids long. V lost 0 bases, J lost 4 bases, and 1 base stayed unmatched. The source material, RNA transcripts, was used to amplify TCR beta CDR3 regions. An initial round of RT-PCR targeting the TCR CDR3 relied on the HTBI primer set. Each CDR3 protein is one row after TCRdb ran MiXCR on the multiplex PCR reads. The sample lists around 450,000 distinct CDR3 sequences; roughly 14% were seen once. These data originate in a study of T cells in Graves' hyperthyroidism and ophthalmopathy.

The receptor comes from a woman between 18 and 30 years old with Graves' hyperthyroidism. Sequences were obtained from blood. The chain joins TRBV5-4 to TRBJ2-1, with 10 positions matching TRBD2. The CDR3 coding sequence is TGTGCCAGCAGCTTGGCGGGACTAGCGTACAATGAGCAGTTCTTC. Its translation: CASSLAGLAYNEQFF.